A selection of T cell receptor beta chains follows, all from one sample in a study of CD8+ T cells in alopecia areata. Clones were sequenced by immunoSEQ multiplex PCR, and TCRdb holds only the in-frame ones, with some missing. The data show under 25,000 clones, 50% to 70% seen once. The sequences come from skin, collected at week 4, from a patient treated with tofacitinib. The source is a human donor with alopecia areata. CDR3s include the opening cysteine and the closing phenylalanine or tryptophan. D genes are given only for firm matches. The size of a clone is reported for some rows only, either as once, few or many, or as a class for expanded clones.

NA	once	TRBV7-8	TRBJ1-2	TGTGCCAGCAGCGTCGGGACTTGGGGCGATGGCTACACCTTC	CASSVGTWGDGYTF
NA	NA	TRBV27	TRBJ1-2	TGTGCCAGCAGTTTCATCGGGGAGGGCTACACCTTC	CASSFIGEGYTF
TRBD2	NA	TRBV9	TRBJ2-1	TGTGCCAGCAGCTCTCGGACTAGCGGGGGCCCTGAGCAGTTCTTC	CASSSRTSGGPEQFF
TRBD1	NA	TRBV27	TRBJ1-1	TGTGCCAGCAGGAGGACAGGGGGCGGTGAAGCTTTCTTT	CASRRTGGGEAFF
NA	few	TRBV5-1	TRBJ2-7	TGCGCCAGCAGGCTCTTGTTGGCTAGTGAGTCCTACGAGCAGTACTTC	CASRLLLASESYEQYF
NA	NA	TRBV7-2	TRBJ1-1	TGTGCCAGCAGCTTTCAGGAGACCGAAGCTTTCTTT	CASSFQETEAFF
TRBD2	NA	TRBV5-5	TRBJ2-1	TGTGCCAGGTCTCTTAGCGGGGGGTACAATGAGCAGTTCTTC	CARSLSGGYNEQFF
NA	NA	TRBV27	TRBJ1-5	TGTGCCAGCAGGGCAGGGAAAGGATGGGAAGGGAGAAGCAATCAGCCCCAGCATTTT	CASRAGKGWEGRSNQPQHF
NA	NA	TRBV7-6	TRBJ1-2	TGTGCCAGCAGCCGACAGGCAGGAGGGTCTAACTATGGCTACACCTTC	CASSRQAGGSNYGYTF
NA	NA	TRBV28	TRBJ2-7	TGTGCCAGCACCCGGGAAGGAGAGCAGTACTTC	CASTREGEQYF
TRBD1	NA	TRBV5-1	TRBJ1-1	TGCGCCAGCAGCTTCGTATTTGGACAGGGGAGTGAAGCTTTCTTT	CASSFVFGQGSEAFF
TRBD1	NA	TRBV4-1	TRBJ1-5	TGCGCCAGCAGCCAGGGACAGGGGGCCAGTCAGCCCCAGCATTTT	CASSQGQGASQPQHF
NA	NA	TRBV7-2	TRBJ2-3	TGTGCCAGTTCCCGACTGAGCACAGATACGCAGTATTTT	CASSRLSTDTQYF
NA	NA	TRBV4-2	TRBJ2-7	TGTGCCAGCAGCCAGGGGCAGGGACTCTCCTACGAGCAGTACTTC	CASSQGQGLSYEQYF
NA	NA	TRBV27	TRBJ1-3	TGTGCCAGCAGTTTACGGGGGTCTGGAAACACCATATATTTT	CASSLRGSGNTIYF
NA	NA	TRBV4-1	TRBJ1-3	TGCGCCAGCAGCCAGCTCACAGAGTCTGGAAACACCATATATTTT	CASSQLTESGNTIYF
NA	NA	TRBV18	TRBJ1-2	TGTGCCAGCTCACCAAAGAGAAACCCTAACTATGGCTACACCTTC	CASSPKRNPNYGYTF
NA	NA	TRBV5-1	TRBJ2-2	TGCGCCAGCAGCTTGGTGGTAGTCGGGGAGCTGTTTTTT	CASSLVVVGELFF
TRBD1	NA	TRBV18	TRBJ1-2	TGTGCCAGCTCACCCTCCGGGACAGGGGATGTCCATGGCTACACCTTC	CASSPSGTGDVHGYTF
TRBD1	NA	TRBV6-6	TRBJ1-2	TGTGCCAGCAGTTACTTAATACAGGGGGCGCGGGGCTACACCTTC	CASSYLIQGARGYTF
NA	NA	TRBV6-1	TRBJ1-4	TGTGCCAGCAGTGAATCCCATCTGACCGGCGAACTGTTTTTT	CASSESHLTGELFF
NA	NA	TRBV5-1	TRBJ1-3	TGCGCCAGCAGCTCGCAGAGGAACACCATATATTTT	CASSSQRNTIYF
TRBD1	NA	TRBV29-1	TRBJ1-1	TGCAGCGGTACCCCAGGGGGCTCGAACACTGAAGCTTTCTTT	CSGTPGGSNTEAFF
NA	NA	TRBV28	TRBJ1-2	TGTGCCAGCAGTTTATGGAGGATAGGAGGGGGTCGGTACACCTTC	CASSLWRIGGGRYTF
NA	few	TRBV28	TRBJ1-1	TGTGCCAGCAGCGAAGGTTCTTCCCGTCCCGGGGACACTGAAGCTTTCTTT	CASSEGSSRPGDTEAFF
NA	NA	TRBV11-1	TRBJ2-2	TGTGCCAGCAGCTTAGGCAGGGATTACACCGGGGAGCTGTTTTTT	CASSLGRDYTGELFF
NA	NA	TRBV11-1	TRBJ2-5	TGTGCCAGCAGCTTAGGGGAGACCCAGTACTTC	CASSLGETQYF
NA	medium-sized	TRBV28	TRBJ2-4	TGTGCCAGCAGTCAGGGTGGAGAGACCAAAAACATTCAGTACTTC	CASSQGGETKNIQYF
NA	NA	TRBV5-5	TRBJ1-6	TGTGCCAGCAGCTTGCCACAGGGCGATTCACCCCTCCACTTT	CASSLPQGDSPLHF